These 11 T cell receptor beta chains share one sample of origin, sequenced in a study of T-cell memory formation after mild COVID-19. TCRdb independently ran MiXCR on the 5' RACE reads; one entry per CDR3 protein. The top ten hold over 20% of the sample, which has almost 350,000 distinct CDR3 sequences, about 20% seen once. Source material: PBMCs or a T cell subset sorted from them (not recorded which). These receptor sequences come from a man between 18 and 35 years old who had mild COVID-19 (a few samples of this study predate the infection). Cell type and time point are not known.

This chain uses TRBV6-2 or TRBV6-3 with TRBJ2-7; TRBD2 agrees at 14 bases. Germline loops: CDR1 MNHEY, CDR2 SVGEGT. The CDR3 runs 16 residues. With 6 bases clipped from V and 2 bases from J, the junction kept 6 bases outside the gene matches. The CDR3: CASRKTSGGAAYEQYV. In DNA, the CDR3 is TGTGCCAGCAGAAAGACTAGCGGGGGGGCGGCCTACGAGCAGTACGTC.

This clonotype was seen more than once but under ten times. V usage is TRBV19 and J usage is TRBJ2-1, with D uncertain. V lost 5 bases and J lost 8, with 16 bases in between. The germline V gene has CDR1 LNHDA and CDR2 SQIVND (reference sequence). The CDR3 is 14 amino acids. CDR3 sequence reads: CASSRARRRDEQFF. The CDR3 nucleotides read TGTGCCAGTAGTCGGGCTCGGCGCCGGGATGAGCAGTTCTTC.

This rearrangement joins TRBV29-1 to TRBJ2-5, with 7 bases identical to TRBD2. The V segment lost 3 bases and the J segment 3 bases; nucleotides outside the gene matches: 16. The CDR3 sequence is 17 residues long. Germline-derived CDR1 and CDR2 are SQVTM and ANQGSEA. The CDR3 sequence: CSVEGHPPLAVEETQYF. As DNA, the CDR3 is TGCAGCGTTGAGGGCCACCCTCCCCTAGCGGTAGAAGAGACCCAGTACTTC.

The rearrangement joins TRBV6-5 to TRBJ2-2; 8 bases agree with TRBD2. CDR3 length equals 17 residues. V lost 7 bases and J lost 2; bases outside the gene matches: 12. CDR1 MNHEY and CDR2 SVGAGI come from the germline V gene. CDR3 in DNA: TGTGCCAGCAACTTCGGTTCGAGCGGGGGAAACACCGGGGAGCTGTTTTTT. Translating it yields CASNFGSSGGNTGELFF.

This clonotype was picked up a small number of times. V is TRBV11-2 and J is TRBJ1-1, with TRBD1 as a possible D gene (6 bases). With 4 bases removed from V and 0 bases from J, the gap between germline ends came to 21 bases. This CDR3 is built from 18 residues. Germline CDR1 is SGHAT and CDR2 is FQNNGV. The CDR3: CASSSPRGGGSMNTEAFF. As DNA, the CDR3 is TGTGCCAGCAGCTCACCAAGGGGGGGAGGTAGCATGAACACTGAAGCTTTCTTT.

This clonotype was counted a few times. This rearrangement joins TRBV20-1 to TRBJ2-4; 12 bases match TRBD2. Trimming took 3 bases from V and 0 from J; bases not matched to a gene: 3. The CDR3 contains 16 residues. The germline gives CDR1 DFQATT, CDR2 SNEGSKA (reference sequence). CDR3 in DNA: TGCAGTGCTAGGGGACTAGCGGGCCTAGCCAAAAACATTCAGTACTTC. Amino acid sequence: CSARGLAGLAKNIQYF.

This clonotype came up once. J is TRBJ1-2 and V is TRBV6-5; D is uncertain. Looked up from germline, CDR1 is MNHEY and CDR2 is SVGAGI. This CDR3 is 13 amino acids long. Trimming took off 7 bases at V and 6 bases at J, with 15 bases between the two ends. The CDR3 loop reads CASKYTLLNGYTF. For the CDR3, the DNA is TGTGCCAGCAAATACACTTTGTTGAATGGCTACACCTTC.

This chain links TRBV4-3 with TRBJ2-3, with D unresolved. Trimming removed 0 bases at V and 6 bases at J, with 7 bases between. The CDR3 runs to 13 residues. Germline CDR1 LGHNA, CDR2 YSLEER. The CDR3 protein is CASSQELLDTQYF. CDR3 nucleotides: TGCGCCAGCAGCCAAGAGCTACTTGATACGCAGTATTTT.

This rearrangement joins TRBV27 to TRBJ2-7, with TRBD2 matching 11 bases. CDR1 and CDR2 from the germline V gene are MNHEY and SMNVEV (reference sequence). The CDR3 runs 15 residues. The trim removed 2 bases at V and 5 bases at J, leaving 5 bases unmatched. The CDR3 DNA reads TGTGCCAGCAGTTTAGCGACTAGCGGGGTGCACGAGCAGTACTTC. Translation gives CASSLATSGVHEQYF.

The CDR3: CSARNPYNQPQHF. For the CDR3, the DNA is TGCAGTGCTAGAAATCCTTACAATCAGCCCCAGCATTTT. The V gene is TRBV20-1, the J gene TRBJ1-5; D uncertain. The CDR3 spans 13 residues. Germline-derived CDR1 and CDR2 are DFQATT and SNEGSKA (reference sequence). V gave up 2 bases and J gave up 3 bases, with 8 bases separating them.

This rearrangement joins TRBV29-1 to TRBJ2-1; possibly TRBD1 for D (5 bases). This CDR3 is 15 amino acids long. In germline, CDR1 is SQVTM, CDR2 ANQGSEA. The germline V and J ends were trimmed by 7 bases and 0 bases, with 16 bases remaining between them. DNA for the CDR3: TGCAGCGGCCGTCGGGTCGACAGCTCCTACAATGAGCAGTTCTTC. Its translation is CSGRRVDSSYNEQFF.